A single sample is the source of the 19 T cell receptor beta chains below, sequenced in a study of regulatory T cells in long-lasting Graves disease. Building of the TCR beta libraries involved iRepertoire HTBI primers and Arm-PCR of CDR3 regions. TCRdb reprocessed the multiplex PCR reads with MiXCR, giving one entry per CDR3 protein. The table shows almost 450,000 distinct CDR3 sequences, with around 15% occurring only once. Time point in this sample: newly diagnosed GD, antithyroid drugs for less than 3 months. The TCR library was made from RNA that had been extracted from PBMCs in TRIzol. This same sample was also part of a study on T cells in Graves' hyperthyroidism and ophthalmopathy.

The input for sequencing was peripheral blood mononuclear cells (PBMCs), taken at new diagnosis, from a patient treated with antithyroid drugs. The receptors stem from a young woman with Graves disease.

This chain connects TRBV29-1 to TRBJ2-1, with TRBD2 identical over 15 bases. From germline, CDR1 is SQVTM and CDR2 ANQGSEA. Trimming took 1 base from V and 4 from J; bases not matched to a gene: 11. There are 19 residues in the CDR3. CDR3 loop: CSVEGGPGTSGRTYNEQFF. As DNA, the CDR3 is TGCAGCGTTGAAGGGGGTCCCGGGACTAGCGGGAGGACATACAATGAGCAGTTCTTC.

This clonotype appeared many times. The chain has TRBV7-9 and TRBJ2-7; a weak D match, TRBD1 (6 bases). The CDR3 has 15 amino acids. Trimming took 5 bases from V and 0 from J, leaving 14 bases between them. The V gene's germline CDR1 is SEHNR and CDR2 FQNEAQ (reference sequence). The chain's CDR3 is CASSHRDTSSYEQYF. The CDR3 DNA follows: TGTGCCAGCAGCCACCGGGACACCAGCTCCTACGAGCAGTACTTC. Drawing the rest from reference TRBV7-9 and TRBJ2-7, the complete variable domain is DTGVSQNPRHKITKRGQNVTFRCDPISEHNRLYWYRQTLGQGPEFLTYFQNEAQLEKSRLLSDRFSAERPKGSFSTLEIQRTEQGDSAMYLCASSHRDTSSYEQYFGPGTRLTVT.

The CDR3 here is CASSLAIAGRTVDEQFF. The DNA for the CDR3 is TGTGCCAGCAGTCTTGCAATTGCGGGACGAACAGTCGATGAGCAGTTCTTC. V usage is TRBV12-3 or TRBV12-4 and J usage is TRBJ2-1; D may be TRBD2 (6 bases). Trimming left V 5 bases short and J 8 bases short, with 25 bases between. This CDR3 spans 17 amino acids.

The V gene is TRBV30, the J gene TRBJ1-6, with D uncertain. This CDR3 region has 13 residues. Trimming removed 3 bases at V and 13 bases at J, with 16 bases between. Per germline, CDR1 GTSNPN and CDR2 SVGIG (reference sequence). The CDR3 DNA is TGTGCCTGGAGGGGGTACCCGGGTGGGCCCCTCCACTTT. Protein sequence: CAWRGYPGGPLHF.

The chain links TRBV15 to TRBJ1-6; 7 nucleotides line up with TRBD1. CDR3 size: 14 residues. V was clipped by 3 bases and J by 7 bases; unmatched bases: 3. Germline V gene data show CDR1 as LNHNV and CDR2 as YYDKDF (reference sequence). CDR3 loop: CATSRDRPNSPLHF. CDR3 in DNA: TGTGCCACCAGCAGGGACAGGCCGAATTCACCCCTCCACTTT.

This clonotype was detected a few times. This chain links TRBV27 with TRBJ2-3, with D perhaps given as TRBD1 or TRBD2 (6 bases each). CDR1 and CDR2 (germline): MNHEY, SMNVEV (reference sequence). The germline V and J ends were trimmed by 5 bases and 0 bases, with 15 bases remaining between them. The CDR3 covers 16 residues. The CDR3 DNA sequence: TGTGCCAGCAGTACCTCCGGGGGCCCGAGCACAGATACGCAGTATTTT. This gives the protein CASSTSGGPSTDTQYF.

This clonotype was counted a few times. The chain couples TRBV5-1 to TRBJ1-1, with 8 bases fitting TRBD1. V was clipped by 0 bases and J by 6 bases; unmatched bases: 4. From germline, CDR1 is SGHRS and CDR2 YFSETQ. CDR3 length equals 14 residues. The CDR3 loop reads CASSLEDREAEAFF. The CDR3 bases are TGCGCCAGCAGCTTGGAGGACAGGGAGGCTGAAGCTTTCTTT.

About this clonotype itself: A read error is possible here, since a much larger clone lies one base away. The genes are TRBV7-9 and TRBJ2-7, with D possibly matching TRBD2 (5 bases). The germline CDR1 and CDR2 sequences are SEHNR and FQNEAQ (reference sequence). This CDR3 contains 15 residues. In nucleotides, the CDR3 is TGTACCAGCAGCTGGGCTAGCAGAAGCTCCTACGAGCAGTACTTC. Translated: CTSSWASRSSYEQYF. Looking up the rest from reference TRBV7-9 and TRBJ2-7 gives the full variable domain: DTGVSQNPRHKITKRGQNVTFRCDPISEHNRLYWYRQTLGQGPEFLTYFQNEAQLEKSRLLSDRFSAERPKGSFSTLEIQRTEQGDSAMYLCTSSWASRSSYEQYFGPGTRLTVT.

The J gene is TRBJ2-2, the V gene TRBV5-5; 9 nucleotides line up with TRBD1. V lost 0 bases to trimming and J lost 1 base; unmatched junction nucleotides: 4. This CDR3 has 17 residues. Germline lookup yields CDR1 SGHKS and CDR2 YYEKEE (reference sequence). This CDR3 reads CASSLGTGDLNTGELFF. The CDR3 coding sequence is TGTGCCAGCAGCTTGGGGACAGGGGATTTGAACACCGGGGAGCTGTTTTTT.

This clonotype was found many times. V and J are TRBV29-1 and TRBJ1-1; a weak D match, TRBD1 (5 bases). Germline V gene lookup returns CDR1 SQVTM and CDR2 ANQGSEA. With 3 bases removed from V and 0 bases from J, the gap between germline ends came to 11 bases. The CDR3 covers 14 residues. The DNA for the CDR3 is TGCAGCGTTGAGGAGGACACGTTGAACACTGAAGCTTTCTTT. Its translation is CSVEEDTLNTEAFF.

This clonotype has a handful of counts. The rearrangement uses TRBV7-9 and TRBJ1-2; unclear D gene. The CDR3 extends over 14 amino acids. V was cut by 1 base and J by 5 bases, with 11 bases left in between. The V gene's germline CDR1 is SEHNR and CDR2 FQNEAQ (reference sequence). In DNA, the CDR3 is TGTGCCAGCAGCTTAGGAGCCGGGCCTTATGGCTACACCTTC. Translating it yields CASSLGAGPYGYTF.

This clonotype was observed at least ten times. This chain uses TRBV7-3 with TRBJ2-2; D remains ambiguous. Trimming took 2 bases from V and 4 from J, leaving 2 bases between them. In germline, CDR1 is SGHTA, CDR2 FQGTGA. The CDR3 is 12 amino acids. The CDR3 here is CASSLLTGELFF. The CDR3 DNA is TGTGCCAGCAGCTTACTCACCGGGGAGCTGTTTTTT.

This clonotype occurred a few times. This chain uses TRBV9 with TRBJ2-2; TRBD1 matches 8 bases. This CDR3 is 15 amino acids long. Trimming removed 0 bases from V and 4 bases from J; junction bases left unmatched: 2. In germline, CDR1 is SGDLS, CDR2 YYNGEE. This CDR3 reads CASSVGTGITGELFF. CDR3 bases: TGTGCCAGCAGCGTAGGGACAGGGATCACCGGGGAGCTGTTTTTT.

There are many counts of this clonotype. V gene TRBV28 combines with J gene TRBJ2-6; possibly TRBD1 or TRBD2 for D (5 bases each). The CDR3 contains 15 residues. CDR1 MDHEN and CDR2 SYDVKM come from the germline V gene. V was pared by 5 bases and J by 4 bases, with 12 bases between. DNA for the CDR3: TGTGCCAGCAGTGAACCAGGGACCGGGGCCAACGTCCTGACTTTC. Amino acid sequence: CASSEPGTGANVLTF.

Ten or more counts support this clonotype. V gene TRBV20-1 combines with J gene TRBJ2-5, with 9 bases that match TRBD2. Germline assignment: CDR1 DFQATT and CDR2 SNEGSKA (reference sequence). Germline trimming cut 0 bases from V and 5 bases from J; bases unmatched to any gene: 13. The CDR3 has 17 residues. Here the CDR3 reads CSARDLVGGRAGETQYF. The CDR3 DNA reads TGCAGTGCTAGAGATCTTGTTGGCGGGAGGGCCGGGGAGACCCAGTACTTC.

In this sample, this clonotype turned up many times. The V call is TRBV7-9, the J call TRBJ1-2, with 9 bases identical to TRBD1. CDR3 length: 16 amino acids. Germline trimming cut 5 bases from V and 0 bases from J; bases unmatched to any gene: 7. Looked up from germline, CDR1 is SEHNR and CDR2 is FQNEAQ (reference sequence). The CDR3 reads CASSAPGQGSNYGYTF. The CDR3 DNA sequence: TGTGCCAGCAGCGCCCCGGGACAGGGTTCTAACTATGGCTACACCTTC. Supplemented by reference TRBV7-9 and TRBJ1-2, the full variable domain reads DTGVSQNPRHKITKRGQNVTFRCDPISEHNRLYWYRQTLGQGPEFLTYFQNEAQLEKSRLLSDRFSAERPKGSFSTLEIQRTEQGDSAMYLCASSAPGQGSNYGYTFGSGTRLTVV.

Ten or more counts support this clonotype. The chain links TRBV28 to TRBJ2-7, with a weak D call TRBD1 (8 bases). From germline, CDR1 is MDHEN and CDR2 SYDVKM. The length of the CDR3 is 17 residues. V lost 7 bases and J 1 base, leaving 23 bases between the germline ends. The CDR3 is CASTQLGGYRGSYEQYF. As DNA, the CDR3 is TGTGCCAGCACCCAGCTCGGGGGGTACAGGGGGTCCTACGAGCAGTACTTC.

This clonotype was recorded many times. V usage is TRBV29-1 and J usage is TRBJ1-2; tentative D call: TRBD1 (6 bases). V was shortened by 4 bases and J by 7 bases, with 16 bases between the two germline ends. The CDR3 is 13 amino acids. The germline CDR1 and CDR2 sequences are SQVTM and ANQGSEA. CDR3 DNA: TGCAGCGTTGCTTTACAGGGAGCGCGTGGCTACACCTTC. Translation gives CSVALQGARGYTF.

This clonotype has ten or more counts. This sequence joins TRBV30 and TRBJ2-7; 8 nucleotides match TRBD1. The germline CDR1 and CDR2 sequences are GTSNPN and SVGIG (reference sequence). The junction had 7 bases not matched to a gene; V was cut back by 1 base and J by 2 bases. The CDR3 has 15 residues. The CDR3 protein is CAWSEGDRPTYEQYF. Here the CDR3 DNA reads TGTGCCTGGAGTGAAGGGGACAGGCCCACCTACGAGCAGTACTTC.